A selection of T cell receptor beta chains follows, all from one sample in a study of neoadjuvant anti-PD-1 for oral cavity cancer. The protocol was immunoSEQ multiplex PCR, while the TCRdb copy is restricted to in-frame clones and leaves out a portion. The repertoire includes about 14,000 clones, 60% to 70% of them detected once, and 2% to 2.5% sits in the top ten. The sequencing here drew on PBMCs, taken before nivolumab (anti-PD-1) treatment. These receptors originate from a person between 40 and 79 years old with oral cavity squamous cell carcinoma. Each CDR3 is given with its conserved first and last residue. Fields, in order: V gene, clone size, D gene, J gene, CDR3 protein, CDR3 DNA. A D gene is named only where the DNA matches it firmly. A row's size may be missing; if present it is once, few, many or a size class.

V gene: TRBV5-8
clone size: .
D gene: .
J gene: TRBJ2-7
CDR3 protein: CASSPLDGGYEQYF
CDR3 DNA: TGTGCCAGCAGCCCCCTGGACGGTGGGTACGAGCAGTACTTC

V gene: TRBV4-1
clone size: .
D gene: TRBD1
J gene: TRBJ2-7
CDR3 protein: CASSQGQGGTYEQYF
CDR3 DNA: TGCGCCAGCAGCCAGGGACAGGGAGGGACCTACGAGCAGTACTTC

V gene: TRBV27
clone size: .
D gene: .
J gene: TRBJ2-2
CDR3 protein: CASSLYYTGELFF
CDR3 DNA: TGTGCCAGCAGTTTGTATTACACCGGGGAGCTGTTTTTT

V gene: TRBV27
clone size: few
D gene: .
J gene: TRBJ2-7
CDR3 protein: CASSLSDESYEQYF
CDR3 DNA: TGTGCCAGCAGTTTATCCGACGAGTCCTACGAGCAGTACTTC

V gene: TRBV19
clone size: .
D gene: .
J gene: TRBJ2-2
CDR3 protein: CASSIGFANTGELFF
CDR3 DNA: TGTGCCAGTAGTATCGGGTTCGCGAACACCGGGGAGCTGTTTTTT

V gene: TRBV6-6
clone size: once
D gene: .
J gene: TRBJ2-7
CDR3 protein: CASSYNRGGGYEQYF
CDR3 DNA: TGTGCCAGCAGTTACAACAGGGGGGGAGGGTACGAGCAGTACTTC

V gene: TRBV29-1
clone size: .
D gene: .
J gene: TRBJ1-2
CDR3 protein: CSAPTNYGYTF
CDR3 DNA: TGCAGCGCACCAACTAACTATGGCTACACCTTC

V gene: TRBV2
clone size: .
D gene: TRBD2
J gene: TRBJ2-7
CDR3 protein: CASSGQRGTYEQYF
CDR3 DNA: TGTGCCAGCAGTGGCCAGCGGGGAACCTACGAGCAGTACTTC

V gene: TRBV19
clone size: .
D gene: .
J gene: TRBJ1-2
CDR3 protein: CASSRQEFYGYTF
CDR3 DNA: TGTGCCAGTAGTCGACAGGAATTCTATGGCTACACCTTC

V gene: TRBV6-5
clone size: .
D gene: TRBD1
J gene: TRBJ1-5
CDR3 protein: CASSPDRGSNQPQHF
CDR3 DNA: TGTGCCAGCAGTCCAGACAGGGGTAGCAATCAGCCCCAGCATTTT

V gene: TRBV19
clone size: .
D gene: .
J gene: TRBJ2-5
CDR3 protein: CASSNLEEETQYF
CDR3 DNA: TGTGCCAGTAGTAATCTGGAAGAAGAGACCCAGTACTTC

V gene: TRBV6-6
clone size: few
D gene: .
J gene: TRBJ1-2
CDR3 protein: CASSWSEERKGGYTF
CDR3 DNA: TGTGCCAGCAGTTGGTCAGAAGAACGGAAAGGAGGCTACACCTTC

V gene: TRBV7-3
clone size: .
D gene: .
J gene: TRBJ1-1
CDR3 protein: CASSPTAWLGTEAFF
CDR3 DNA: TGTGCCAGCAGCCCCACCGCCTGGCTGGGGACTGAAGCTTTCTTT

V gene: TRBV20-1
clone size: .
D gene: TRBD1
J gene: TRBJ1-1
CDR3 protein: CSATGGTEAFF
CDR3 DNA: TGCAGTGCAACAGGGGGCACTGAAGCTTTCTTT

V gene: TRBV5-1
clone size: .
D gene: TRBD2
J gene: TRBJ2-7
CDR3 protein: CASSLSSGRADEQYF
CDR3 DNA: TGCGCCAGCAGCTTGTCAAGCGGGAGGGCCGACGAGCAGTACTTC

V gene: TRBV6-1
clone size: .
D gene: TRBD1
J gene: TRBJ1-4
CDR3 protein: CASSQGQILFF
CDR3 DNA: TGTGCCAGCAGTCAGGGACAGATACTGTTTTTT

V gene: TRBV4-2
clone size: .
D gene: .
J gene: TRBJ2-3
CDR3 protein: CASSSPKDTQYF
CDR3 DNA: TGTGCCAGCAGCTCCCCCAAAGATACGCAGTATTTT

V gene: TRBV29-1
clone size: .
D gene: .
J gene: TRBJ2-1
CDR3 protein: CSVEVPGSVTSNEQFF
CDR3 DNA: TGCAGCGTTGAAGTACCGGGATCAGTAACAAGCAATGAGCAGTTCTTC

V gene: TRBV11-2
clone size: .
D gene: .
J gene: TRBJ1-1
CDR3 protein: CASSVERRKNTEAFF
CDR3 DNA: TGTGCCAGCAGCGTAGAGCGTAGAAAAAACACTGAAGCTTTCTTT

V gene: TRBV5-4
clone size: .
D gene: .
J gene: TRBJ1-6
CDR3 protein: CASSLAGPNSPLHF
CDR3 DNA: TGTGCCAGCAGCTTGGCCGGGCCTAATTCACCCCTCCACTTT

V gene: TRBV4-1
clone size: .
D gene: .
J gene: TRBJ2-1
CDR3 protein: CASSQGLRTPSYNEQFF
CDR3 DNA: TGCGCCAGCAGCCAAGGTCTCCGAACTCCATCCTACAATGAGCAGTTCTTC

V gene: TRBV30
clone size: .
D gene: .
J gene: TRBJ1-1
CDR3 protein: CAWSHGNRVGTEAFF
CDR3 DNA: TGTGCCTGGAGTCACGGGAACAGGGTGGGCACTGAAGCTTTCTTT

V gene: TRBV29-1
clone size: .
D gene: .
J gene: TRBJ2-6
CDR3 protein: CSVFRDVNSGANVLTF
CDR3 DNA: TGCAGCGTTTTCCGGGATGTGAACTCTGGGGCCAACGTCCTGACTTTC

V gene: TRBV7-9
clone size: .
D gene: .
J gene: TRBJ2-7
CDR3 protein: CASSRALEQYF
CDR3 DNA: TGTGCCAGCAGCCGCGCACTGGAGCAGTACTTC

V gene: TRBV5-4
clone size: .
D gene: .
J gene: TRBJ1-1
CDR3 protein: CASSPDSFMNTEAFF
CDR3 DNA: TGTGCCAGCAGTCCGGACTCCTTCATGAACACTGAAGCTTTCTTT

V gene: TRBV9
clone size: .
D gene: .
J gene: TRBJ2-3
CDR3 protein: CASSVGPGDATDTQYF
CDR3 DNA: TGTGCCAGCAGCGTAGGTCCAGGAGATGCCACAGATACGCAGTATTTT

V gene: TRBV25-1
clone size: .
D gene: TRBD1
J gene: TRBJ1-1
CDR3 protein: CASSEGGGRGLNTEAFF
CDR3 DNA: TGTGCCAGCAGTGAAGGAGGGGGCCGGGGGTTGAACACTGAAGCTTTCTTT

V gene: TRBV7-9
clone size: .
D gene: .
J gene: TRBJ2-7
CDR3 protein: CASSSTGLEVTYEQYF
CDR3 DNA: TGTGCCAGCAGCTCCACAGGCCTGGAAGTTACCTACGAGCAGTACTTC

V gene: TRBV6-5
clone size: medium-sized
D gene: .
J gene: TRBJ2-5
CDR3 protein: CASSYSQGWETQYF
CDR3 DNA: TGTGCCAGCAGTTACTCGCAGGGTTGGGAGACCCAGTACTTC

V gene: TRBV27
clone size: once
D gene: .
J gene: TRBJ1-1
CDR3 protein: CASSLGDRVRAEAFF
CDR3 DNA: TGTGCCAGCAGTTTGGGGGACCGCGTGAGGGCTGAAGCTTTCTTT

V gene: TRBV2
clone size: .
D gene: .
J gene: TRBJ1-3
CDR3 protein: CASTGQLAPGNTIYF
CDR3 DNA: TGTGCCAGCACGGGCCAACTAGCACCTGGAAACACCATATATTTT

V gene: TRBV2
clone size: .
D gene: .
J gene: TRBJ2-7
CDR3 protein: CASSEVGYEQYF
CDR3 DNA: TGTGCCAGCAGTGAGGTAGGCTACGAGCAGTACTTC

V gene: TRBV7-7
clone size: .
D gene: TRBD2
J gene: TRBJ2-1
CDR3 protein: CASSLVPAGGPINEQFF
CDR3 DNA: TGTGCTAGCAGCTTAGTCCCAGCGGGAGGGCCGATCAATGAGCAGTTCTTC

V gene: TRBV2
clone size: .
D gene: TRBD2
J gene: TRBJ2-1
CDR3 protein: CASSVSGGGYNEQFF
CDR3 DNA: TGTGCCAGCAGTGTGAGCGGGGGGGGGTACAATGAGCAGTTCTTC

V gene: TRBV9
clone size: few
D gene: TRBD2
J gene: TRBJ2-1
CDR3 protein: CASSVVLTSGEQFF
CDR3 DNA: TGTGCCAGCAGCGTAGTGTTGACTAGCGGAGAGCAGTTCTTC

V gene: TRBV5-1
clone size: .
D gene: .
J gene: TRBJ2-2
CDR3 protein: CASSLGGPGELFF
CDR3 DNA: TGCGCCAGCAGCTTGGGCGGTCCCGGGGAGCTGTTTTTT

V gene: TRBV10-3
clone size: .
D gene: .
J gene: TRBJ2-1
CDR3 protein: CAGGGRYNEQFF
CDR3 DNA: TGTGCCGGGGGGGGGCGTTACAATGAGCAGTTCTTC

V gene: TRBV10-1
clone size: .
D gene: .
J gene: TRBJ2-3
CDR3 protein: CASSEGGSTDTQYF
CDR3 DNA: TGCGCCAGCAGTGAAGGGGGTTCCACAGATACGCAGTATTTT

V gene: TRBV30
clone size: .
D gene: .
J gene: TRBJ1-2
CDR3 protein: CAWSGDTKGGYTF
CDR3 DNA: TGTGCCTGGAGTGGGGACACCAAGGGTGGCTACACCTTC